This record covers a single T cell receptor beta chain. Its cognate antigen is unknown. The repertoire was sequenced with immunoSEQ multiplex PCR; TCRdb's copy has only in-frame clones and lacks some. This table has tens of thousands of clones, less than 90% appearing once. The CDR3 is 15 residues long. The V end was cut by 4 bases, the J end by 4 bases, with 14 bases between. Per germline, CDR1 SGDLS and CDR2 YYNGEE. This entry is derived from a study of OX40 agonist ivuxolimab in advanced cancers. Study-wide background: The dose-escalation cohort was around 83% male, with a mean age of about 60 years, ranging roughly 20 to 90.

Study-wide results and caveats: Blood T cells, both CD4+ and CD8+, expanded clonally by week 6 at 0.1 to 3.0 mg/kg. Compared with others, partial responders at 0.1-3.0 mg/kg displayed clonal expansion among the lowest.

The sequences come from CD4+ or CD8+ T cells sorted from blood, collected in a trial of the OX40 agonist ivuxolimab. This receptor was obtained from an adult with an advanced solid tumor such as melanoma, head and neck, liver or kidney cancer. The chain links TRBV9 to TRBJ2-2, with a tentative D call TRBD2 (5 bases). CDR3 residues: CASSPRVVATGELFF. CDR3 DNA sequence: TGTGCCAGCAGCCCGCGGGTGGTAGCCACCGGGGAGCTGTTTTTT.